This T cell receptor (beta chain) was captured in a study of neoadjuvant anti-PD-1 for oral cavity cancer. A remark on this clone: Its antigen is still unknown.

The time point here: after neoadjuvant nivolumab, at surgical resection. TCRdb's table, derived via immunoSEQ multiplex PCR, lists solely in-frame clones and lacks some. The table includes fewer than 90,000 clones, approximately 84% detected once. Points from the study as a whole: With a few patients per group, TCR findings need larger cohorts.

Germline V gene data show CDR1 as LGHNA and CDR2 as YNFKEQ. There are 17 residues in the CDR3. Trimming stripped 1 base from V and 2 bases from J, with 17 bases between. Sequencing was performed on PBMCs, taken after nivolumab (anti-PD-1) treatment. The chain is built from TRBV4-2 and TRBJ1-2; no definite D call. This receptor was obtained from a person aged 35 to 85 with oral cavity squamous cell carcinoma. CDR3 in DNA: TGTGCCAGCAGCCAAGGGTTTATTATGGGCAGCAACTATGGCTACACCTTC. Translation gives CASSQGFIMGSNYGYTF.